The 6 T cell receptor beta chains presented below share a single source sample, sequenced in a study of TIL therapy for anti-PD-1-resistant metastatic lung cancer. Time point specified: pre-treatment sample, taken before nivolumab and TIL therapy. Tumor tissue came from excised metastases, mostly pleural nodules or supraclavicular lymph nodes. The libraries were made with immunoSEQ v3. Using immunoSEQ multiplex PCR, the repertoire was profiled, and TCRdb retains in-frame clones only, with some absent. The data show approximately 12,000 clones, roughly 50% seen once. The sequencing here drew on tumor tissue, taken at baseline. These receptors came from a person between 25 and 79 years old with non-small cell lung cancer.

V gene TRBV6-1 combines with J gene TRBJ2-7; D ambiguous. Trimming took off 2 bases at V and 3 bases at J, with 8 bases between the two ends. This CDR3 region has 13 residues. In germline, CDR1 is MNHNS, CDR2 SASEGT. CDR3 bases: TGTGCCAGCAGTGAACACATCCTCTACGAGCAGTACTTC. The encoded protein is CASSEHILYEQYF.

The chain has TRBV6-5 and TRBJ1-2, with D perhaps TRBD1 (5 bases). The CDR3 sequence is 15 residues long. The V gene's germline CDR1 is MNHEY and CDR2 SVGAGI. The germline V and J ends were trimmed by 5 bases and 2 bases, with 15 bases remaining between them. As DNA, the CDR3 is TGTGCCAGCAGTACTAACTCAGACAGAAACTATGGCTACACCTTC. Its protein is CASSTNSDRNYGYTF.

The chain is built from TRBV2 and TRBJ2-1; 9 nucleotides line up with TRBD2. CDR1 and CDR2 (germline): SNHLY, FYNNEI. This CDR3 has 16 amino acids. With V trimmed by 2 bases and J by 3 bases, 5 bases remained unmatched. CDR3: CASSEMGTSHYNEQFF. In nucleotides, the CDR3 is TGTGCCAGCAGTGAAATGGGGACTAGCCACTACAATGAGCAGTTCTTC.

The chain is built from TRBV9 and TRBJ1-3; D remains unclear. The CDR3 is made up of 15 amino acids. In germline, CDR1 is SGDLS, CDR2 YYNGEE. Trimming pared 4 bases from V and 5 bases from J, leaving 16 bases between. The CDR3 region has the DNA TGTGCCAGCAGCTCCGGACTCTTTAAACGAAACACCATATATTTT. Residues: CASSSGLFKRNTIYF.

The genes are TRBV2 and TRBJ2-1; 7 bases map to TRBD1. Germline V gives CDR1 SNHLY, CDR2 FYNNEI. The junction had 2 bases not matched to a gene; V was cut back by 3 bases and J by 0 bases. The CDR3 contains 15 residues. The CDR3 reads CASSEDRSSYNEQFF. For the CDR3, the DNA is TGTGCCAGCAGTGAGGACAGGAGCTCCTACAATGAGCAGTTCTTC. Combining the CDR3 with reference TRBV2 and TRBJ2-1 gives the whole variable domain EPEVTQTPSHQVTQMGQEVILRCVPISNHLYFYWYRQILGQKVEFLVSFYNNEISEKSEIFDDQFSVERPDGSNFTLKIRSTKLEDSAMYFCASSEDRSSYNEQFFGPGTRLTVL.

The V call is TRBV12-3 or TRBV12-4, the J call TRBJ2-7, with a weak D call TRBD2 (6 bases). V was trimmed by 7 bases and J by 7 bases, leaving 11 bases between them. The CDR3 totals 11 residues. The CDR3 bases are TGTGCCAGCACCTTAGGAGGGGAGCAGTACTTC. Translated, it gives CASTLGGEQYF.